This TCR beta chain emerged from a study of CXCR3-negative and CXCR3-positive naive CD8 T cells. Through 5' RACE with UMI labels, the TRB cDNA libraries were prepared. Reanalyzing the 5' RACE reads, TCRdb keeps one entry per CDR3 protein, without DNA. Recorded here are approximately 41,000 distinct CDR3 sequences; the top ten clones represent about 10%. Frequency places this clonotype as medium-sized. The CDR3 has 17 amino acids. Germline lookup yields CDR1 LGHNA and CDR2 YSLEER. Sequenced sample: memory CD8+ T cells from blood. V usage is TRBV4-3 and J usage is TRBJ2-1; TCRdb designates TRBD1, a call that cannot be tested without DNA. The receptor was isolated from a human donor in good health. Some clones in this sample may be carry-over from other donors' samples. The CDR3 loop is CASSQDGNGGTYNEQFF.